This entry features one T cell receptor beta chain sequence. This entry belongs to a study of sequential checkpoint blockade in melanoma. As for the study in general: Randomization was 1:1 between first-line nivolumab→ipilimumab and ipilimumab→nivolumab.

The repertoire was sequenced with immunoSEQ multiplex PCR; TCRdb's copy has only in-frame clones and lacks some. Among 5,000 to 6,500 clones, roughly three fifths were seen once, and the ten largest hold about 15%. Sample treatment: randomized to nivolumab then ipilimumab (arm A) or the reverse (arm B). No patient had prior DNA-damaging chemotherapy. PBMC sorting kept live CD3+CD8+ cells without CD19 or CD56. With 6 bases removed from V and 0 bases from J, the gap between germline ends came to 15 bases. This CDR3 has 15 residues. Germline CDR1 and CDR2: MNHNS and SASEGT. The source material was CD8+ T cells sorted from blood (inferred from file names), sampled from a patient given nivolumab and ipilimumab in sequence. The clonotype originates from a human donor with melanoma. V is TRBV6-1 and J is TRBJ2-7; possibly TRBD1 for D (7 bases). CDR3 DNA sequence: TGTGCCAGCAGGGCGGGACAGCTCATCTCCTACGAGCAGTACTTC. Translated: CASRAGQLISYEQYF.